These 9 T cell receptor beta chains were all obtained from the same sample, sequenced in a study of T-cell reconstitution after alpha-beta-depleted transplantation in children. Construction of the TCRbeta library involved unique molecular identifiers. TCRdb analysed the PCR reads with MiXCR anew, one entry per CDR3 protein. The sample records approximately 210,000 distinct CDR3 sequences, approximately 15% being singletons. The material sequenced was PBMCs, mostly from graft donor cells, taken 360 days after TCRalphabeta/CD19-depleted stem cell transplant. The receptors come from a male patient under 10 years old who had a stem cell transplant for acute lymphoblastic leukemia, so the T cells may come from the graft donor.

The chain combines TRBV11-2 with TRBJ2-7; no reliable D call. CDR3 length: 14 residues. Germline V CDR1 and CDR2: SGHAT, FQNNGV. V was pared by 1 base and J by 5 bases, with 12 bases between. CDR3 sequence: CASSLVGLGNEQYF. For the CDR3, the DNA is TGTGCCAGCAGCTTAGTGGGTCTGGGGAACGAGCAGTACTTC. Full variable domain (outside the CDR3, taken from reference TRBV11-2 and TRBJ2-7): EAGVAQSPRYKIIEKRQSVAFWCNPISGHATLYWYQQILGQGPKLLIQFQNNGVVDDSQLPKDRFSAERLKGVDSTLKIQPAKLEDSAVYLCASSLVGLGNEQYFGPGTRLTVT.

This clonotype came up a few times. This chain links TRBV4-2 with TRBJ1-2; D gene unclear. Germline V gene sequence: CDR1 LGHNA, CDR2 YNFKEQ. V was pared by 1 base and J by 6 bases, with 9 bases between. The CDR3 has 13 residues. The CDR3 region is CASSQVLKDGYTF. The CDR3 region has the DNA TGTGCCAGCAGCCAAGTATTGAAAGATGGCTACACCTTC.

This clonotype turned up a few times. The CDR3, as DNA: TGTGCCAGCAGTTCGGGGACCCAACGAAGGGAGTTCTTC. This translates into CASSSGTQRREFF. The V call is TRBV6-6, the J call TRBJ2-1, with D perhaps assigned TRBD1 or TRBD2 (5 bases each). V was trimmed by 4 bases and J by 14 bases, leaving 18 bases between them. From germline, CDR1 is MNHNY and CDR2 SVGAGI (reference sequence). This CDR3 region has 13 residues.

This clonotype was counted between two and nine times. The gene calls are TRBV12-3 or TRBV12-4 and TRBJ1-2, with D unresolved. This CDR3 comprises 16 residues. Deletions cut 2 bases from V and 8 bases from J, with 21 bases between. The chain's CDR3 is CASSLFVAGSGHGYTF. CDR3 in DNA: TGTGCCAGCAGTTTATTCGTGGCAGGAAGCGGGCACGGCTACACCTTC.

V and J are TRBV12-3 or TRBV12-4 and TRBJ2-5; tentative D call: TRBD2 (7 bases). V was pared by 6 bases and J by 4 bases, with 15 bases between. The CDR3 has 14 amino acids. This CDR3 reads CASSERGGGETQYF. In DNA, the CDR3 is TGTGCCAGCAGCGAGAGGGGGGGCGGAGAGACCCAGTACTTC.

This clonotype has only a few counts. V and J are TRBV6-4 and TRBJ2-7, with 12 bases that match TRBD2. Losses at the gene ends were 5 bases for V and 1 base for J; bases not matched to a gene: 15. Germline loops: CDR1 MRHNA, CDR2 SNTAGT. The CDR3 has 19 amino acids. The CDR3 sequence is CASSREGLAGTFTSYEQYF. CDR3 coding DNA: TGTGCCAGCAGTAGGGAAGGACTAGCGGGGACCTTCACTTCCTACGAGCAGTACTTC.

In its sample, this clonotype was seen many times. The rearrangement uses TRBV12-3 or TRBV12-4 and TRBJ2-2, with D perhaps TRBD1 or TRBD2 (5 bases each). The CDR3 totals 16 residues. The V and J ends lost 2 bases and 5 bases respectively, with 15 bases between them. The CDR3 nucleotides are TGTGCCAGCAGTTTATCGGGGCCCATGGAAACCGGGGAGCTGTTTTTT. It yields the protein CASSLSGPMETGELFF.

The chain combines TRBV4-2 with TRBJ2-1; 10 positions agree with TRBD2. There are 17 residues in the CDR3. V dropped 1 base and J dropped 4; count of bases not matched to a gene: 7. The germline V gene has CDR1 LGHNA and CDR2 YNFKEQ. CDR3 in amino acids: CASSQGLAGGLYNEQFF. The CDR3 region has the DNA TGTGCCAGCAGCCAAGGATTAGCGGGGGGACTATACAATGAGCAGTTCTTC.

This clonotype was seen at least ten times. V usage is TRBV12-5 and J usage is TRBJ2-3, with 9 nucleotides matching TRBD1. The germline V gene encodes CDR1 LGHNT and CDR2 FRNRAP. J gave up 4 bases and V 6 bases, and 8 bases lay outside the gene matches. This CDR3 has 15 amino acids. In DNA form, the CDR3 reads TGTGCTAGTGGCTTCGGGACAGGGAGGGCAGATACGCAGTATTTT. Protein product: CASGFGTGRADTQYF. Full variable domain (outside the CDR3, taken from reference TRBV12-5 and TRBJ2-3): DARVTQTPRHKVTEMGQEVTMRCQPILGHNTVFWYRQTMMQGLELLAYFRNRAPLDDSGMPKDRFSAEMPDATLATLKIQPSEPRDSAVYFCASGFGTGRADTQYFGPGTRLTVL.